The sequence of this T cell receptor (beta chain) was determined in a study of cytomegalovirus exposure and HLA in healthy donors. Study as a whole: Genetic ancestry analysis placed approximately 79% of the 300 to 500 donors that were genotyped in the Caucasian-associated cluster.

Use of 60 Vbeta and 13 Jbeta primers characterized the PCR. The method was immunoSEQ multiplex PCR; TCRdb's version includes in-frame clones alone and lacks a portion of them. This repertoire shows some 150,000 clones, roughly 70% found once; its top ten account for approximately 3%. General study findings and limits: TCR beta V segments were, for the most part, productive about 87% or about 30% of the time in an earlier analysis.

With respect to this clone: Its antigen is unknown.

Trimming cost V 5 bases and J 6 bases; bases outside gene matches: 5. This CDR3 region has 13 residues. CDR1 and CDR2 from the germline V gene are SQVTM and ANQGSEA. The J gene is TRBJ2-2, the V gene TRBV29-1, with TRBD1 matching 8 bases. The receptor's source is a woman under 40 in good health and CMV-seronegative. The sample taken for sequencing was PBMCs. This chain's CDR3 is CSVPLQGAGELFF. The CDR3 DNA reads as TGCAGCGTTCCGTTACAGGGGGCCGGGGAGCTGTTTTTT.